The clone carrying this TCR beta chain was found once. Its specificity is not known. This sample is drawn from a study of cytomegalovirus exposure and HLA in healthy donors. This CDR3 region has 11 residues. V lost 2 bases to trimming and J lost 6 bases, with 5 bases between them. The germline gives CDR1 SQVTM, CDR2 ANQGSEA. Study-level points and caveats: Later, an analysis found that TCR clusters from the first cohort tended to co-occur in the roughly 110 validation repertoires.

The donors formed part of the approximately 130-subject validation cohort, distinct from the roughly 630-subject first cohort. The data were produced by immunoSEQ multiplex PCR, yet TCRdb's version contains in-frame clones alone and is incomplete. The table has 330,000 or so clones, roughly 90% seen once. This receptor was identified in a woman aged 18-29 years in good health and CMV-seronegative. The chain is built from TRBV29-1 and TRBJ2-1; D is perhaps TRBD2 (5 bases). Sequencing input: PBMCs. DNA of the CDR3: TGCAGCGTTGAAACTAGCAATGAGCAGTTCTTC. Translation gives CSVETSNEQFF.